The source of this T cell receptor beta chain is a study of blood T cell repertoires in COVID-19. Study background: Specimens from acute and convalescent COVID-19 originated in the United States, Italy and Spain. Nucleic acid was either cDNA or gDNA, and it came from T cells, B-cell-depleted T cells, or PBMCs.

The germline V gene encodes CDR1 ENHRY and CDR2 SYGVKD. The CDR3 spans 15 residues. V dropped 1 base and J dropped 3; count of bases not matched to a gene: 6. Those enrolled in Seattle joined during active infection and were followed longitudinally afterward. In the original workflow: Amplifying reference gene primers gave estimates of nucleated cell counts. Data came from immunoSEQ multiplex PCR; TCRdb stores just in-frame clones and leaves some out. For V, J and clone size, that table is used; D and trimming come from the DNA. The table shows almost 200,000 clones, with about four fifths occurring only once.

The sample consisted of peripheral blood. The source of this sequence is a woman in her 40s with COVID-19, enrolled during active disease. The chain employs TRBV10-3 and TRBJ2-7; 7 nucleotides agree with TRBD1. The CDR3 DNA reads as TGTGCCATCAGTGAGTTAAAGGGGACAGACTACGAGCAGTACTTC. Encoded protein: CAISELKGTDYEQYF.